A selection of T cell receptor beta chains follows, all from one sample in a study of cytomegalovirus exposure and HLA in healthy donors. The table came from immunoSEQ multiplex PCR; TCRdb's copy has only in-frame clones and leaves some out. The sample includes more than 85,000 clones, over 60% seen only once; the top ten take approximately 8%. Material for sequencing was PBMCs. These receptor sequences come from a female donor in good health and CMV-seronegative. Each CDR3 is given with its conserved first and last residue. D genes are given only for firm matches. Clone sizes are given selectively: once, few, many, or a class where the clone is expanded.

v_call	j_call	d_call	clone_size	cdr3_aa	cdr3_nt
TRBV6-5	TRBJ2-1	-	-	CASSYPARTYNEQFF	TGTGCCAGCAGTTACCCAGCGAGGACCTACAATGAGCAGTTCTTC
TRBV20-1	TRBJ2-1	-	-	CSAELGREQFF	TGCAGTGCTGAACTAGGGAGGGAGCAGTTCTTC
TRBV5-1	TRBJ2-1	-	-	CASSPGAGANYNEQFF	TGCGCCAGCAGCCCCGGGGCGGGGGCGAACTACAATGAGCAGTTCTTC
TRBV5-6	TRBJ2-1	-	-	CASSLRTQSSYNEQFF	TGTGCCAGCAGCCTACGGACTCAAAGCTCCTACAATGAGCAGTTCTTC
TRBV6-5	TRBJ1-4	-	-	CASSYSRGIEEKLFF	TGTGCCAGCAGTTACTCACGAGGGATCGAGGAAAAACTGTTTTTT
TRBV11-2	TRBJ1-6	TRBD1	-	CASSPQGQGLSSPLHF	TGTGCCAGCAGTCCACAGGGACAGGGGTTGAGTTCACCCCTCCACTTT
TRBV30	TRBJ1-2	TRBD1	-	CAWYDRGFYGYTF	TGTGCCTGGTACGACAGGGGGTTCTATGGCTACACCTTC
TRBV7-9	TRBJ1-2	TRBD1	-	CASSLGVTGERGYTF	TGTGCCAGCAGCTTAGGGGTAACAGGGGAAAGGGGCTACACCTTC
TRBV19	TRBJ2-2	TRBD1	few	CASSPPGQVRTGELFF	TGTGCCAGTAGTCCCCCGGGACAGGTACGAACCGGGGAGCTGTTTTTT
TRBV12-5	TRBJ1-5	TRBD1	-	CASGLVLRTGRLVGNQPQHF	TGTGCTAGTGGTTTGGTACTGAGGACAGGGCGGCTAGTGGGCAATCAGCCCCAGCATTTT
TRBV14	TRBJ1-1	-	-	CASSQARTEAFF	TGTGCCAGCAGCCAAGCTAGGACTGAAGCTTTCTTT
TRBV28	TRBJ2-1	TRBD1	-	CASKSPFGTGVRGEQFF	TGTGCCAGCAAGTCGCCCTTCGGGACAGGGGTTAGAGGTGAGCAGTTCTTC
TRBV30	TRBJ1-5	-	-	CAWSVIGGRQPQHF	TGTGCCTGGAGTGTAATCGGGGGTCGACAGCCCCAGCATTTT
TRBV30	TRBJ2-7	-	once	CAWSVRGAGKSYEQYF	TGTGCCTGGAGTGTACGGGGGGCAGGGAAATCCTACGAGCAGTACTTC
TRBV6-1	TRBJ1-3	TRBD1	-	CASRRQGINTIYF	TGTGCCAGCAGACGACAGGGGATAAACACCATATATTTT
TRBV5-6	TRBJ1-2	TRBD1	-	CASSSQGWVWYGYTF	TGTGCCAGCAGCTCACAGGGGTGGGTCTGGTATGGCTACACCTTC
TRBV28	TRBJ2-1	-	-	CASSSSRRGYNEQFF	TGTGCCAGCAGTTCAAGCAGGAGGGGTTACAATGAGCAGTTCTTC
TRBV19	TRBJ1-1	-	few	CASSLLGGALNTEAFF	TGTGCCAGTAGCCTCCTCGGCGGGGCCTTGAACACTGAAGCTTTCTTT
TRBV5-6	TRBJ1-1	-	medium-sized	CASRSNLDTEAFF	TGTGCCAGCCGTTCTAACCTGGACACTGAAGCTTTCTTT
TRBV29-1	TRBJ1-2	TRBD1	once	CSVYPGQGSNYGYTF	TGCAGCGTTTACCCCGGACAGGGTTCAAACTATGGCTACACCTTC
TRBV18	TRBJ1-1	-	-	CASSPKGSTEAFF	TGTGCCAGCTCACCGAAGGGGTCCACTGAAGCTTTCTTT
TRBV28	TRBJ2-1	TRBD1	-	CASSGTGTGLNEQFF	TGTGCCAGCAGTGGAACCGGGACAGGGTTAAATGAGCAGTTCTTC
TRBV2	TRBJ1-2	-	-	CASTIITRYGYTF	TGTGCCAGCACTATTATTACTCGCTATGGCTACACCTTC
TRBV11-3	TRBJ2-1	TRBD1	once	CASSLYRGNNEQFF	TGTGCCAGCAGCCTCTACAGGGGAAACAATGAGCAGTTCTTC
TRBV5-4	TRBJ1-4	-	-	CASRGQKSEKLFF	TGTGCCAGCAGGGGGCAGAAATCTGAAAAACTGTTTTTT
TRBV28	TRBJ1-5	TRBD1	-	CASSLRGQGTSNQPQHF	TGTGCCAGCAGTTTACGGGGACAGGGAACTAGCAATCAGCCCCAGCATTTT
TRBV6-6	TRBJ1-6	-	-	CASRPGIDNSPLHF	TGTGCCAGCAGACCCGGGATCGATAATTCACCCCTCCACTTT
TRBV10-1	TRBJ2-2	-	-	CASSEKTIGELFF	TGCGCCAGCAGTGAAAAGACAATCGGGGAGCTGTTTTTT
TRBV2	TRBJ1-4	-	-	CASSDRTVWEKLFF	TGTGCCAGCAGTGACAGAACCGTTTGGGAAAAACTGTTTTTT
TRBV18	TRBJ1-2	TRBD1	few	CASSPREGQGINYGYTF	TGTGCCAGCTCACCAAGAGAGGGACAGGGGATTAACTATGGCTACACCTTC
TRBV19	TRBJ1-1	TRBD1	few	CASTFTGGNVAFF	TGTGCCAGTACCTTCACAGGGGGTAACGTGGCTTTCTTT
TRBV19	TRBJ1-2	-	-	CASSIDSFNYGYTF	TGTGCCAGTAGTATTGACAGTTTCAACTATGGCTACACCTTC
TRBV27	TRBJ1-1	TRBD1	few	CASSPPGQGEAFF	TGTGCCAGCAGTCCCCCGGGACAGGGCGAAGCTTTCTTT
TRBV7-2	TRBJ1-2	-	once	CASSLGLTNYGYTF	TGTGCCAGCAGCTTAGGACTGACTAACTATGGCTACACCTTC
TRBV4-2	TRBJ1-3	-	-	CASSQDVRSPGNTIYF	TGTGCCAGCAGCCAAGATGTGAGGTCTCCGGGAAACACCATATATTTT
TRBV11-2	TRBJ2-7	-	-	CASSPLDSFSYEQYF	TGTGCCAGCAGCCCCCTGGACTCATTTTCCTACGAGCAGTACTTC
TRBV6-1	TRBJ2-7	-	-	CATGIRGGEQYF	TGTGCCACCGGCATTAGGGGCGGCGAGCAGTACTTC
TRBV6-1	TRBJ2-4	TRBD1	-	CASRLDRGRNIQYF	TGTGCCAGCAGACTGGACAGGGGGCGAAACATTCAGTACTTC
TRBV19	TRBJ2-7	-	-	CASSIEGPGDEQYF	TGTGCCAGTAGTATTGAGGGTCCGGGGGACGAGCAGTACTTC
TRBV27	TRBJ2-7	TRBD2	-	CASSLMRRRESSYEQYF	TGTGCCAGCAGTTTAATGCGAAGGCGGGAGAGCTCCTACGAGCAGTACTTC